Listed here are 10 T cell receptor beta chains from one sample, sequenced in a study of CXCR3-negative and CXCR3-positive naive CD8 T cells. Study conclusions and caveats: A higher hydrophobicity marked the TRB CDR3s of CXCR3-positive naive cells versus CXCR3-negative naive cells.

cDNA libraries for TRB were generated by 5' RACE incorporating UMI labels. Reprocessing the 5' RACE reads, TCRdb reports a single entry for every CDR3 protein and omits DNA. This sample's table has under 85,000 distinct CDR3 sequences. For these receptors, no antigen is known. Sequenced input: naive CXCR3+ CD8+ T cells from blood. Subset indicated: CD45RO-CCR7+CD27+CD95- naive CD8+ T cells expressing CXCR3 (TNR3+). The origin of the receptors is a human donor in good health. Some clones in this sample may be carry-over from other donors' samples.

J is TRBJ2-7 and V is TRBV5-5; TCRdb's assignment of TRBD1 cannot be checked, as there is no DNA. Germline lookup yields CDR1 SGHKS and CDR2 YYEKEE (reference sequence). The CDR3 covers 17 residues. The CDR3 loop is CASSPSLASPAPYEQYF.

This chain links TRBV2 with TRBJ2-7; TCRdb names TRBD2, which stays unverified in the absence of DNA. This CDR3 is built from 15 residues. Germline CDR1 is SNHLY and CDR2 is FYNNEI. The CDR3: CASSQTSGVSYEQYF. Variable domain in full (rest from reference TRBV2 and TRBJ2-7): EPEVTQTPSHQVTQMGQEVILRCVPISNHLYFYWYRQILGQKVEFLVSFYNNEISEKSEIFDDQFSVERPDGSNFTLKIRSTKLEDSAMYFCASSQTSGVSYEQYFGPGTRLTVT.

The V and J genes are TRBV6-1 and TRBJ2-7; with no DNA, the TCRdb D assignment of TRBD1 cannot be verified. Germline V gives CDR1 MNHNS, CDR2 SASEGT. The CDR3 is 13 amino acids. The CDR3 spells CAVSPGTVYEQYF.

The CDR3 sequence: CASSRHSNQPQHF. The chain uses TRBV7-6 and TRBJ1-5. The CDR3 sequence is 13 residues long. The germline V gene has CDR1 SGHVS and CDR2 FNYEAQ.

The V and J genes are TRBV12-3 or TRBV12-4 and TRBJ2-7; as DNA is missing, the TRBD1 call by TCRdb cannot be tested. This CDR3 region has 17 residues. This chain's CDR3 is CASSYTQGQRSSYEQYF.

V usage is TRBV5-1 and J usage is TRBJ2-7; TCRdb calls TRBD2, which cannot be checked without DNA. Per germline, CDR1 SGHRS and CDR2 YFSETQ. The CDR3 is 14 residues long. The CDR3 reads CASSLAGEIYEQYF.

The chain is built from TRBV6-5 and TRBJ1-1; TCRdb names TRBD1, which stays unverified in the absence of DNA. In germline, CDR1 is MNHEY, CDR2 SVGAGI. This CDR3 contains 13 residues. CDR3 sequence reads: CASGAAMNTEAFF.

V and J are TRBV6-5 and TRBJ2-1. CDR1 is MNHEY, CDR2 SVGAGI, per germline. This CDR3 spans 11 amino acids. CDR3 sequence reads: CASTHEYEQFF.

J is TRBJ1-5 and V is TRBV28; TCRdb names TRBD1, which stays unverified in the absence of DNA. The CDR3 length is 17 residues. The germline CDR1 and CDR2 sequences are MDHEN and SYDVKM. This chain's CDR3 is CASRPPWTDNSNQPQHF.

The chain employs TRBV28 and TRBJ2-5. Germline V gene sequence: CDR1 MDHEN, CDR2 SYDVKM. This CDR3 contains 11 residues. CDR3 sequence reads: CASSIQETRYF.